This TCR beta chain came from a study of blood T cell repertoires in COVID-19. V lost 2 bases and J 4 bases, leaving 12 bases between the germline ends. The germline V gene encodes CDR1 SGHNT and CDR2 YYREEE (reference sequence). The length of the CDR3 is 15 residues. The repertoire was sequenced with immunoSEQ multiplex PCR; TCRdb's copy has only in-frame clones and lacks some. The profile shows over 100,000 clones, 83% of them singletons. The receptor was isolated from a woman between 55 and 75 years old with acute or convalescent COVID-19. V is TRBV5-4 and J is TRBJ2-2, with D tentatively TRBD2 (6 bases). The sample taken for sequencing was peripheral blood. CDR3 amino acids: CASSFGGVLTGELFF. CDR3 in DNA: TGTGCCAGCAGCTTCGGCGGGGTTCTCACCGGGGAGCTGTTTTTT.